Below, 29 T cell receptor beta chains from the same sample are listed, as sequenced in a study of CD8 T cells in ankylosing spondylitis. TCRdb re-called the 5' RACE reads through MiXCR, storing one row per CDR3 protein. The sample consists of roughly 180,000 distinct CDR3 sequences, around 10% of them appearing once. Sample: blood, either unsorted or a sorted T cell fraction (not recorded which). The receptors originated from a male donor with ankylosing spondylitis or in good health (not recorded which).

CDR3 sequence reads: CASSQVSGYEQYF. CDR3 in DNA: TGTGCCAGCAGCCAAGTTTCCGGCTACGAGCAGTACTTC. V is TRBV3-1 and J is TRBJ2-7; D ambiguous. The CDR3 consists of 13 residues. Germline values: CDR1 LGHDT, CDR2 YNNKEL (reference sequence). V was trimmed by 1 base and J by 3 bases, leaving 7 bases between them.

The chain couples TRBV11-2 to TRBJ1-1, with 7 bases lining up with TRBD1. Germline assignment: CDR1 SGHAT and CDR2 FQNNGV. Trimming at V came to 5 bases and at J to 6 bases, leaving 6 bases not matched to a gene. The CDR3 runs to 13 residues. The CDR3 DNA follows: TGTGCCAGCAGCAACCGACAGGGCCCTGAAGCTTTCTTT. Translated, it gives CASSNRQGPEAFF.

This clonotype has ten or more counts. This rearrangement joins TRBV11-2 to TRBJ2-1; D is possibly TRBD2 (5 bases). The V gene lost 4 bases and the J gene lost 1 base, with 11 bases spanning the gap. The CDR3 extends over 15 amino acids. The germline gives CDR1 SGHAT, CDR2 FQNNGV. DNA for the CDR3: TGTGCCAGCAGCTCCCAGCGGAATTCCTACAATGAGCAGTTCTTC. Protein product: CASSSQRNSYNEQFF.

V is TRBV29-1 and J is TRBJ1-1; no firm D call. The CDR3 is made up of 13 amino acids. Germline V CDR1 and CDR2: SQVTM, ANQGSEA. Trimming pared 4 bases from V and 3 bases from J, leaving 12 bases between. CDR3 residues: CSVVRNIDTEAFF. In nucleotides, the CDR3 is TGCAGCGTTGTTCGGAATATCGACACTGAAGCTTTCTTT.

This clonotype was detected ten times or more. The chain has TRBV6-2 or TRBV6-3 and TRBJ2-7, with TRBD1 matching 9 bases. The germline CDR1 and CDR2 sequences are MNHEY and SVGEGT. V gave up 4 bases and J gave up 1 base; unmatched junction bases: 5. The CDR3 consists of 15 residues. The DNA of the CDR3 is TGTGCCAGCAGTTCGGGACAGGGAATATCCTACGAGCAGTACTTC. Its translation is CASSSGQGISYEQYF.

This clonotype was found many times. V usage is TRBV5-1 and J usage is TRBJ1-1, with 7 bases aligning to TRBD1. CDR1 and CDR2 (germline): SGHRS, YFSETQ. The CDR3 runs 15 residues. Trimming removed 1 base from V and 1 base from J; junction bases left unmatched: 4. The CDR3: CASSLLGQKNTEAFF. CDR3 nucleotide sequence: TGCGCCAGCAGCTTGCTGGGACAGAAGAACACTGAAGCTTTCTTT.

In its sample, this clonotype was seen many times. The gene calls are TRBV7-2 and TRBJ1-1, with D perhaps TRBD1 (5 bases). Per germline, CDR1 SGHTA and CDR2 FQGNSA. CDR3 length: 15 residues. V was clipped by 2 bases and J by 0 bases, with 10 bases between them. The CDR3 sequence: CASSLSRGMNTEAFF. DNA for the CDR3: TGTGCCAGCAGCTTAAGCCGGGGGATGAACACTGAAGCTTTCTTT.

The rearrangement uses TRBV11-2 and TRBJ2-5, with D perhaps TRBD1 or TRBD2 (5 bases each). Trimming left V 1 base short and J 7 bases short, with 10 bases between. Germline CDR1 reads SGHAT; CDR2 reads FQNNGV. CDR3 length: 13 amino acids. The CDR3 nucleotides are TGTGCCAGCAGCTTAGGCCGGGACGGGACCCAGTACTTC. Protein product: CASSLGRDGTQYF.

This clonotype has more than one count but fewer than ten. A much larger clone sits a single nucleotide away, making a read error possible. The chain has TRBV11-2 and TRBJ2-7, with D uncertain. The CDR3 is 11 amino acids. CDR1 is SGHAT, CDR2 FQNNGV, per germline. DNA of the CDR3: TGTGCCAGCTCTGTCAACTACGAGCAGTGCTTC. It yields the protein CASSVNYEQCF.

This clonotype appeared many times. The J gene is TRBJ2-1, the V gene TRBV19; 14 bases agree with TRBD2. This CDR3 has 16 residues. V was clipped by 7 bases and J by 0 bases; unmatched bases: 2. CDR1 and CDR2 (germline): LNHDA, SQIVND (reference sequence). The CDR3 protein is CASKGTSGSSYNEQFF. The CDR3 bases are TGTGCCAGTAAAGGGACTAGCGGGAGCTCCTACAATGAGCAGTTCTTC.

This chain links TRBV7-2 with TRBJ2-3, with TRBD2 matching over 14 bases. CDR3 length equals 16 residues. Germline CDR1 SGHTA, CDR2 FQGNSA. V trimming: 4 bases; J trimming: 6 bases; junction bases outside the gene matches: 6. The CDR3 sequence is CASSSLGTSGGDTQYF. CDR3 nucleotide sequence: TGTGCCAGCAGCTCCCTCGGGACTAGCGGGGGCGATACGCAGTATTTT. The variable domain in full, completed from reference TRBV7-2 and TRBJ2-3, reads GAGVSQSPSNKVTEKGKDVELRCDPISGHTALYWYRQSLGQGLEFLIYFQGNSAPDKSGLPSDRFSAERTGGSVSTLTIQRTQQEDSAVYLCASSSLGTSGGDTQYFGPGTRLTVL.

This clonotype came up many times. CDR3 loop: CASSKEQGGSTDTQYF. The CDR3, as DNA: TGTGCCAGCAGTAAAGAACAGGGCGGAAGCACAGATACGCAGTATTTT. This chain joins TRBV2 and TRBJ2-3; a weak D match, TRBD1 (6 bases). The CDR3 length is 16 residues. Trimming took 5 bases from V and 0 from J, leaving 15 bases between them. Germline V gene sequence: CDR1 SNHLY, CDR2 FYNNEI.

The V and J genes are TRBV5-1 and TRBJ1-3, with 7 nucleotides matching TRBD1. The V segment lost 0 bases and the J segment 5 bases; nucleotides outside the gene matches: 14. The CDR3 runs to 18 residues. CDR1 is SGHRS and CDR2 is YFSETQ in the germline V gene. CDR3 residues: CASSLEQGPSSGRNTIYF. The DNA of the CDR3 is TGCGCCAGCAGCTTGGAACAGGGGCCTTCCTCTGGTAGAAACACCATATATTTT.

This clonotype has a count of ten or more. The chain recombines TRBV12-3 or TRBV12-4 with TRBJ1-1; tentatively, D is TRBD1 (5 bases). The CDR3 loop spans 13 amino acids. V gave up 6 bases and J gave up 1 base, with 9 bases separating them. The chain's CDR3 is CASSPRGNTEAFF. Here the CDR3 DNA reads TGTGCCAGCAGCCCGAGGGGGAACACTGAAGCTTTCTTT.

The genes are TRBV20-1 and TRBJ2-5; 8 nucleotides line up with TRBD1. Germline V gene data show CDR1 as DFQATT and CDR2 as SNEGSKA (reference sequence). After removal of 2 bases from V and 5 bases from J, the junction contained 4 bases not matched to a gene. CDR3 length: 13 amino acids. CDR3 protein: CSARQGARETQYF. The DNA of the CDR3 is TGCAGTGCTAGACAGGGGGCAAGGGAGACCCAGTACTTC.

This clonotype was detected many times. The J gene is TRBJ1-2, the V gene TRBV27, with D unclear. V lost 6 bases to trimming and J lost 6 bases, with 17 bases between them. The germline gives CDR1 MNHEY, CDR2 SMNVEV (reference sequence). The CDR3 totals 14 residues. In nucleotides, the CDR3 is TGTGCCAGCAGCCCCGCCCGAGGGTACGATGGCTACACCTTC. Amino acid sequence: CASSPARGYDGYTF.

The rearrangement links TRBV27 to TRBJ1-2, with TRBD1 identical over 7 bases. This CDR3 comprises 14 residues. The ends lost 6 bases at V and 1 base at J; junction bases unmatched: 5. Germline CDR1 MNHEY, CDR2 SMNVEV (reference sequence). The CDR3 loop is CASSYRGLNYGYTF. CDR3 DNA sequence: TGTGCCAGCAGCTACAGGGGCCTTAACTATGGCTACACCTTC.

This clonotype was seen only a few times. V is TRBV10-2 and J is TRBJ1-2; 7 positions match TRBD1. This CDR3 is 14 amino acids long. The ends lost 1 base at V and 4 bases at J; junction bases unmatched: 3. Germline V lookup: CDR1 WSHSY, CDR2 SAAADI. CDR3: CASSEFRGIYGYTF. The CDR3 region has the DNA TGCGCCAGCAGTGAGTTCAGGGGGATCTATGGCTACACCTTC.

The table lists this clonotype with many counts. This chain uses TRBV20-1 with TRBJ2-5, with D possibly matching TRBD2 (6 bases). This CDR3 has 13 amino acids. Trimming removed 6 bases from V and 1 base from J, with 12 bases in between. From germline, CDR1 is DFQATT and CDR2 SNEGSKA (reference sequence). As DNA, the CDR3 is TGCAGTGCGTCCCGGGGGATCCAAGAGACCCAGTACTTC. As protein: CSASRGIQETQYF.

Ten or more counts support this clonotype. The chain recombines TRBV12-3 or TRBV12-4 with TRBJ1-1; the match to TRBD1 covers 10 bases. Losses at the gene ends were 5 bases for V and 1 base for J; bases not matched to a gene: 4. This CDR3 has 15 residues. CDR3 protein: CASSPRTGGNTEAFF. The DNA of the CDR3 is TGTGCCAGCAGTCCGCGGACAGGGGGGAACACTGAAGCTTTCTTT.

The chain combines TRBV4-1 with TRBJ1-2; D ambiguous. Germline V lookup: CDR1 MGHRA, CDR2 YSYEKL. The CDR3 length is 12 residues. Trimming removed 1 base from V and 7 bases from J, with 7 bases in between. The CDR3 here is CASSQGRSGYTF. CDR3 nucleotide sequence: TGCGCCAGCAGCCAAGGTCGCAGTGGCTACACCTTC.

V is TRBV5-1 and J is TRBJ2-5; no reliable D call. The length of the CDR3 is 15 residues. V shed 7 bases and J shed 0 bases, with 16 bases lying between them. The germline V gene has CDR1 SGHRS and CDR2 YFSETQ. The CDR3 region has the DNA TGCGCCAGCGGAAGTTCCGGACGGTACCAAGAGACCCAGTACTTC. This translates into CASGSSGRYQETQYF.

This clonotype turned up a few times. This chain uses TRBV7-9 with TRBJ1-6; possibly TRBD1 for D (6 bases). This CDR3 has 15 amino acids. Germline V gene data show CDR1 as SEHNR and CDR2 as FQNEAQ (reference sequence). V was pared by 5 bases and J by 8 bases, with 16 bases between. CDR3 in DNA: TGTGCCAGCAGCCAGGGGTCGGCGGTCGATTCACCCCTCCACTTT. This sequence encodes CASSQGSAVDSPLHF.

This clonotype was seen at least ten times. The J gene is TRBJ2-1, the V gene TRBV5-1; 7 positions agree with TRBD2. The germline gives CDR1 SGHRS, CDR2 YFSETQ. This CDR3 has 16 residues. V gave up 2 bases and J gave up 2 bases; unmatched junction bases: 7. CDR3 sequence (DNA): TGCGCCAGCAGCTTAGGGTGGGAGGGGCCCTACAATGAGCAGTTCTTC. It specifies CASSLGWEGPYNEQFF.

This clonotype was detected many times. Here the CDR3 DNA reads TGCGCCAGCAGCTTGGATCTAGTGGGCACAGATACGCAGTATTTT. Its protein product is CASSLDLVGTDTQYF. V usage is TRBV5-1 and J usage is TRBJ2-3; the D is unclear. CDR1 and CDR2 (germline): SGHRS, YFSETQ. Deletions cut 0 bases from V and 1 base from J, with 9 bases between. The CDR3 is 15 residues long.

This clonotype was seen only a few times. The V and J genes are TRBV7-2 and TRBJ1-2; D uncertain. Trimming removed 0 bases at V and 2 bases at J, with 10 bases between. The CDR3 covers 15 residues. CDR1 and CDR2 (germline): SGHTA, FQGNSA. The CDR3 bases are TGTGCCAGCAGCTTAGCACAGACCTACAACTATGGCTACACCTTC. Its protein is CASSLAQTYNYGYTF. The entire variable domain, with the rest obtained from reference TRBV7-2 and TRBJ1-2, is as follows: GAGVSQSPSNKVTEKGKDVELRCDPISGHTALYWYRQSLGQGLEFLIYFQGNSAPDKSGLPSDRFSAERTGGSVSTLTIQRTQQEDSAVYLCASSLAQTYNYGYTFGSGTRLTVV.

This clonotype has ten or more counts. The chain combines TRBV28 with TRBJ2-7; 8 nucleotides align to TRBD1. The germline V gene encodes CDR1 MDHEN and CDR2 SYDVKM. CDR3 length equals 15 residues. V shed 8 bases, J shed 1 base, and the junction held 10 bases outside the gene matches. CDR3 sequence: CASLPRDRLSYEQYF. CDR3 in DNA: TGTGCCAGCCTCCCCCGGGACAGGCTATCCTACGAGCAGTACTTC.

This clonotype has only a few counts. The chain couples TRBV20-1 to TRBJ2-5, with D perhaps given as TRBD1 or TRBD2 (5 bases each). The CDR3 is made up of 14 amino acids. Germline V gene data show CDR1 as DFQATT and CDR2 as SNEGSKA (reference sequence). The V and J ends lost 5 bases and 7 bases respectively, with 20 bases between them. The DNA for the CDR3 is TGCAGTGCTCCCGGACTGGGGGTGTTAGGGACCCAGTACTTC. Amino acids: CSAPGLGVLGTQYF.

A few counts support this clonotype. V usage is TRBV5-1 and J usage is TRBJ2-1; 9 nucleotides line up with TRBD2. The germline V gene has CDR1 SGHRS and CDR2 YFSETQ. The CDR3 is 19 residues long. J gave up 2 bases and V 1 base, and 13 bases lay outside the gene matches. Here the CDR3 reads CASSLIGLAGLKAYNEQFF. DNA of the CDR3: TGCGCCAGCAGCTTGATTGGGCTAGCGGGACTAAAAGCCTACAATGAGCAGTTCTTC.